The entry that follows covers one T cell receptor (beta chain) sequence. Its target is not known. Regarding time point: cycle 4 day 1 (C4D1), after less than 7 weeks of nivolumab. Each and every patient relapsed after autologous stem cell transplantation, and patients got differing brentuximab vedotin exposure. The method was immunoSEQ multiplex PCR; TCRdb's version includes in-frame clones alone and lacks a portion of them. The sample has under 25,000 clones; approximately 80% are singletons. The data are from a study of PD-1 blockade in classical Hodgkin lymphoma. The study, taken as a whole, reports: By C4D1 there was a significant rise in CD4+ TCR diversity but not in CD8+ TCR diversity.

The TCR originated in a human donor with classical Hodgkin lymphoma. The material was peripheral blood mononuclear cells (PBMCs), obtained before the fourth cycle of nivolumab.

CDR3: CASRQNQDYEQYF. The CDR3 DNA is TGTGCCAGCAGACAGAACCAGGACTACGAGCAGTACTTC. The chain has TRBV6-1 and TRBJ2-7, with D unresolved. The CDR3 consists of 13 residues. The germline V gene has CDR1 MNHNS and CDR2 SASEGT. Trimming stripped 6 bases from V and 3 bases from J, with 12 bases between.